The rows below give T cell receptor beta chains drawn from one sample of a study of blood T cells in healthy people across ages. TCRdb analysed the 5' RACE reads with MiXCR anew, one entry per CDR3 protein. The sample yields fewer than 900,000 distinct CDR3 sequences, 36% seen once. Source material: blood. These receptors came from a man aged 18-30 years in good health. Both conserved end residues are part of each CDR3. D genes are given only for firm matches. Clone size is not always given. Where it is, it says once, few, many or a class for expanded clones.

D: -
V: TRBV5-6
J: TRBJ2-1
size: few
DNA: TGTGCCAGCAGCTTGACTTTCGACACCCAATTCACCTCCTACAATGAGCAGTTCTTC
CDR3: CASSLTFDTQFTSYNEQFF

D: -
V: TRBV7-6
J: TRBJ2-7
size: -
DNA: TGTGCCAGCAGCCCCGCTCAGAGCTCCTACGAGCAGTACTTC
CDR3: CASSPAQSSYEQYF

D: -
V: TRBV25-1
J: TRBJ1-6
size: many
DNA: TGTGCCAGCAGTAGGGACGGGAATTCACCCCTCCACTTT
CDR3: CASSRDGNSPLHF

D: -
V: TRBV20-1
J: TRBJ1-5
size: -
DNA: TGCAGTGCTAACCCCGGGCAGAGGGCTCAGCCCCAGCATTTT
CDR3: CSANPGQRAQPQHF

D: TRBD1
V: TRBV15
J: TRBJ1-4
size: few
DNA: TGTGCCACCAGAAACGGACAGGGTTTGGAGCAGCGGCGGCCTAATGAAAAACTGTTTTTT
CDR3: CATRNGQGLEQRRPNEKLFF

D: -
V: TRBV25-1
J: TRBJ1-2
size: few
DNA: TGTGCCAGCAGCGCCGGTCGTGGCTACACCTTC
CDR3: CASSAGRGYTF

D: TRBD2
V: TRBV2
J: TRBJ2-1
size: -
DNA: TGTGCCAGCAGTTTGATAGCGGGGGCCTACAGTGAGCAGTTCTTC
CDR3: CASSLIAGAYSEQFF

D: TRBD2
V: TRBV2
J: TRBJ2-1
size: -
DNA: TGTGCCAGCAGTGAAGCCCCTATGCGACTAGCGGGGGCCGAATCCTACAATGAGCAGTTCTTC
CDR3: CASSEAPMRLAGAESYNEQFF

D: TRBD1
V: TRBV30
J: TRBJ1-5
size: -
DNA: TGTGCCTGGAGTTCAGGGGGAAGGAGCAATCAGCCCCAGCATTTT
CDR3: CAWSSGGRSNQPQHF

D: -
V: TRBV6-4
J: TRBJ2-1
size: -
DNA: TGTGCCAGCAGTGACTCATCAAAGGCCTCCCGGGGGAATGAGCAGTTCTTC
CDR3: CASSDSSKASRGNEQFF

D: -
V: TRBV20-1
J: TRBJ2-1
size: -
DNA: TGCAGTGCTAGAGATCTACGGGGGGCGGTTGGGAATGAGCAGTTCTTC
CDR3: CSARDLRGAVGNEQFF

D: -
V: TRBV6-2/TRBV6-3
J: TRBJ1-5
size: -
DNA: TGTGCCAGCACCGGACCCAATCAGCCCCAGCATTTT
CDR3: CASTGPNQPQHF

D: -
V: TRBV5-1
J: TRBJ1-1
size: -
DNA: TGCGCCAGCAGCTCTGGCCATGTCGCCCGCGGGGACACTGAAGCTTTCTTT
CDR3: CASSSGHVARGDTEAFF

D: TRBD1
V: TRBV20-1
J: TRBJ1-6
size: few
DNA: TGCAGTGCTAGAGACAGGGGGACTGGTGTTAATTCACCCCTCCACTTT
CDR3: CSARDRGTGVNSPLHF

D: TRBD1
V: TRBV29-1
J: TRBJ2-7
size: many
DNA: TGCAGCGCCGGACAGGCGACCTACGAGCAGTACTTC
CDR3: CSAGQATYEQYF

D: -
V: TRBV5-6
J: TRBJ2-7
size: few
DNA: TGTGCCAGCAGCTTGGGCAACGCCCGGTGGGCCAACTCCTACGAGCAGTACTTC
CDR3: CASSLGNARWANSYEQYF

D: -
V: TRBV4-1
J: TRBJ1-1
size: once
DNA: TGCGCCAGCAGCCAACCAGTGAACACTGAAGCTTTCTTT
CDR3: CASSQPVNTEAFF

D: -
V: TRBV5-1
J: TRBJ1-1
size: few
DNA: TGCGCCAGCGCAACCTCAGGGGCCGGGAACACTGAAGCTTTCTTT
CDR3: CASATSGAGNTEAFF

D: TRBD1
V: TRBV13
J: TRBJ2-7
size: many
DNA: TGTGCCAGCAGCTCCCGGACAGGGCATTACGAGCAGTACTTC
CDR3: CASSSRTGHYEQYF

D: -
V: TRBV7-6
J: TRBJ1-4
size: few
DNA: TGTGCCAGCAGCCACTCCTCCGGGCCGAATGAAAAACTGTTTTTT
CDR3: CASSHSSGPNEKLFF

D: TRBD1
V: TRBV2
J: TRBJ1-6
size: few
DNA: TGTGCCAGCAGTAACAGGGGAAGGAATAATTCACCCCTCCACTTT
CDR3: CASSNRGRNNSPLHF

D: -
V: TRBV4-2
J: TRBJ1-1
size: -
DNA: TGTGCCAGCAGCCAAGAGGCAGCCATGAACACTGAAGCTTTCTTT
CDR3: CASSQEAAMNTEAFF

D: -
V: TRBV19
J: TRBJ1-2
size: -
DNA: TGTGCCAGTTCCGCCGGGACGGACCTTAACTATGGCTACACCTTC
CDR3: CASSAGTDLNYGYTF

D: -
V: TRBV20-1
J: TRBJ1-1
size: -
DNA: TGCAGTGCTAGTTATCGGTTCGGTGACACTGAAGCTTTCTTT
CDR3: CSASYRFGDTEAFF

D: -
V: TRBV5-1
J: TRBJ1-5
size: few
DNA: TGCGCCAGCAGCCCGACGGGACAAAGCAATCAGCCCCAGCATTTT
CDR3: CASSPTGQSNQPQHF

D: -
V: TRBV4-3
J: TRBJ2-5
size: few
DNA: TGCGCCAGCAGCCCTGAATTGGCAAATGAGCAGTACTTC
CDR3: CASSPELANEQYF

D: -
V: TRBV6-1
J: TRBJ2-3
size: few
DNA: TGTGCCAGCAGTCCCGGGGCCACAGATACGCAGTATTTT
CDR3: CASSPGATDTQYF

D: -
V: TRBV29-1
J: TRBJ1-1
size: -
DNA: TGCAGCGTTTTCCGGGACACCAACACTGAAGCTTTCTTT
CDR3: CSVFRDTNTEAFF

D: -
V: TRBV6-2/TRBV6-3
J: TRBJ1-5
size: -
DNA: TGTGCCAGCAGTTCCCCGAGAGGGGGGATAAGCAATCAGCCCCAGCATTTT
CDR3: CASSSPRGGISNQPQHF

D: -
V: TRBV6-4
J: TRBJ2-1
size: -
DNA: TGTGCCAGCAGTGACGCAACAGGGTCATACAATGAGCAGTTCTTC
CDR3: CASSDATGSYNEQFF

D: -
V: TRBV6-1
J: TRBJ1-4
size: -
DNA: TGTGCCAGCAGGGACATCCTGAACGAAAAACTGTTTTTT
CDR3: CASRDILNEKLFF

D: TRBD2
V: TRBV20-1
J: TRBJ2-1
size: few
DNA: TGCAGTGCTAGACCCCAGCGGGGGGGTCAGAATGAGCAGTTCTTC
CDR3: CSARPQRGGQNEQFF

D: TRBD1
V: TRBV9
J: TRBJ1-1
size: -
DNA: TGTGCCAGCAGCCAACAGGGACAGGGCACTGAAGCTTTCTTT
CDR3: CASSQQGQGTEAFF

D: -
V: TRBV20-1
J: TRBJ1-5
size: many
DNA: TGCAGTGCGTCGGGCGGTAGCAATCAGCCCCAGCATTTT
CDR3: CSASGGSNQPQHF

D: -
V: TRBV6-2/TRBV6-3
J: TRBJ2-2
size: -
DNA: TGTGCCAGCAGCCCGGGACTGAGCGCCGGGGAGCTGTTTTTT
CDR3: CASSPGLSAGELFF

D: TRBD1
V: TRBV28
J: TRBJ2-1
size: -
DNA: TGTGCCAGCAGTCCAACCGACAGGGGCTATGAGCAGTTCTTC
CDR3: CASSPTDRGYEQFF

D: -
V: TRBV5-1
J: TRBJ2-1
size: few
DNA: TGCGCCAGCCGAGAACGGAGTCACAATGAGCAGTTCTTC
CDR3: CASRERSHNEQFF

D: -
V: TRBV20-1
J: TRBJ2-7
size: few
DNA: TGCAGTGCTAGAGATCCCGACAGTCCCTACTACGAGCAGTACTTC
CDR3: CSARDPDSPYYEQYF

D: -
V: TRBV20-1
J: TRBJ2-3
size: -
DNA: TGCAGTGCTCAGAACAGGGAGGGAGATACGCAGTATTTT
CDR3: CSAQNREGDTQYF

D: TRBD1
V: TRBV12-5
J: TRBJ2-1
size: once
DNA: TGTGCTAGTGGCCAGGGACAGGGGGCCTACAATGAGCAGTTCTTC
CDR3: CASGQGQGAYNEQFF

D: -
V: TRBV20-1
J: TRBJ1-1
size: many
DNA: TGCAGTGCCGAATCCCCGGGGACGCGAAGGAACACTGAAGCTTTCTTT
CDR3: CSAESPGTRRNTEAFF

D: -
V: TRBV3-1
J: TRBJ1-4
size: few
DNA: TGTGCCAGCAGCCAGGGCGCGAGGGAAAAACTGTTTTTT
CDR3: CASSQGAREKLFF

D: -
V: TRBV15
J: TRBJ1-1
size: few
DNA: TGTGCCACCAGCACGGTGAACACTGAAGCTTTCTTT
CDR3: CATSTVNTEAFF

D: -
V: TRBV4-1
J: TRBJ2-4
size: -
DNA: TGCGCCAGCAGCCAAGGGCCGGTACTAGCCAAAAACATTCAGTACTTC
CDR3: CASSQGPVLAKNIQYF

D: -
V: TRBV25-1
J: TRBJ2-7
size: many
DNA: TGTGCCAGCAGGGGGGTAGGCCGACGCGAGCAGTACTTC
CDR3: CASRGVGRREQYF

D: -
V: TRBV28
J: TRBJ1-5
size: -
DNA: TGTGCCAGCCCCACGGGGGCACAAGGGAGCAATCAGCCCCAGCATTTT
CDR3: CASPTGAQGSNQPQHF

D: TRBD1
V: TRBV7-9
J: TRBJ1-2
size: once
DNA: TGTGCCAGCAGCCCCGTCGGTCCAGGGGGCGTCTATGGCTACACCTTC
CDR3: CASSPVGPGGVYGYTF

D: -
V: TRBV20-1
J: TRBJ2-2
size: -
DNA: TGCAGTGCTATGCAGACTCCGAACACCGGGGAGCTGTTTTTT
CDR3: CSAMQTPNTGELFF

D: -
V: TRBV6-5
J: TRBJ2-1
size: many
DNA: TGTGCCAGCAGTCCCCGACTAGTATCGGACTACAATGAGCAGTTCTTC
CDR3: CASSPRLVSDYNEQFF

D: -
V: TRBV3-1
J: TRBJ2-5
size: -
DNA: TGTGCCAGCAGACACAGTATACAAGAGACCCAGTACTTC
CDR3: CASRHSIQETQYF

D: -
V: TRBV29-1
J: TRBJ2-3
size: many
DNA: TGCACCATTGGGGATAGCACAGATACGCAGTATTTT
CDR3: CTIGDSTDTQYF

D: -
V: TRBV10-3
J: TRBJ1-3
size: few
DNA: TGTGCCATCAGTGAGCCGGGGACTGGAAACACCATATATTTT
CDR3: CAISEPGTGNTIYF

D: TRBD2
V: TRBV20-1
J: TRBJ2-5
size: -
DNA: TGCAGTGCTAGAGATCCTAGCGGGGGGAAGAATGAGCAGTACTTC
CDR3: CSARDPSGGKNEQYF

D: -
V: TRBV12-3/TRBV12-4
J: TRBJ2-4
size: -
DNA: TGTGCCAGCAGTTTTTCTGGGAAGAATCAGTACTTC
CDR3: CASSFSGKNQYF

D: -
V: TRBV27
J: TRBJ2-2
size: -
DNA: TGTGCCAGCAGTCCCGGGGGAAGGGACACCGGGGAGCTGTTTTTT
CDR3: CASSPGGRDTGELFF

D: -
V: TRBV2
J: TRBJ2-7
size: -
DNA: TGTGCCTGCAGTCGACTTCACCGGGACGAATCATGCGAGCAGTACTTC
CDR3: CACSRLHRDESCEQYF